Below, one TCR beta chain is given with its context. Its antigen has not been determined. Base qualities are not provided; no much larger clone lies one nucleotide away. The source of the sample is a study of vaccination and CD4 T cells after COVID-19 (dated 2022 in TCRdb). For the wider study: Convalescent patients had a positive SARS-CoV-2 result on nasal swab PCR, and of these patients, fewer than ten had mild disease and one had severe disease. In around 9 COVID-19 convalescent patients and a few infection-naive healthy vaccine recipients, researchers compared the spike-specific CD4+ TCR repertoire from before mRNA vaccination with the repertoire from after. Post-vaccine blood samples were obtained a median of around 67 days after the second vaccine dose, with a range of about 12 to 241 days. Post-COVID blood samples from convalescent patients were collected a median of approximately 100 days after diagnosis, with a range of 35 to 161 days. Control cultures received a CEFX viral epitope pool as the positive control, an HIV-1 Nef peptide pool as the negative control, or no peptide. The cultures were stimulated with overlapping spike peptide pools from SARS-CoV-2 and from the common cold coronaviruses HCoV-NL63, HCoV-OC43 and HCoV-229E. The convalescent cohort included six males and four females, with two Hispanic individuals, seven Caucasians, two Asians and one multiracial person. Two doses of either the Pfizer-BioNTech BNT162b2 vaccine (n=8) or the Moderna mRNA-1273 vaccine (n=2) were administered to participants. Overall study outcomes, separate from this receptor: The number of convalescent patients in the study was relatively small, and the study did not examine early timepoints following natural infection. Among the post-vaccine SARS-CoV-2-reactive clones in convalescent patients, a median around 90% showed up only after vaccination, which suggests vaccine-specific priming. An increase in the median number of SARS-CoV-2-reactive clonotypes from 20 to 25 after infection to 38 after vaccination was observed, but the change was not found to be significant. Nearly all vaccine-specific clones in convalescent patients (304 of 307) were mono-reactive for SARS-CoV-2 spike rather than cross-reactive with common cold coronaviruses.

The receptor library was made with PCR. At the Johns Hopkins FTIC core, DNA from the cultured CD4+ T cells underwent TCR sequencing with the Oncomine TCR Beta short-read assay. Genomic DNA was extracted from the cultured CD4+ T cells with the QIAamp micro DNA kit. Oncomine TCR Beta libraries from cultured CD4+ T cells were pooled using unique dual indexes and sequenced on an Illumina iSeq 100. In the source study's methods: Non-productive sequences were filtered out, and CDR3s that did not start with C, did not end with F or W, or were shorter than 7 amino acids were discarded. The MANAFEST web application identified antigen-specific clonotypes by comparing peptide-stimulated wells against reference wells and other culture wells. An FDR below 0.05, an odds ratio above 5, and a productive frequency above 0.1% in at least two of three replicate wells were required for clones to be considered positive. A clonotype counted as cross-reactive if it showed significant expansion both in the SARS-CoV-2 spike wells and in at least one common cold coronavirus spike condition. Using R version 3.6.1, CDR3 homology was evaluated through Levenshtein distances (stringdist) along with unrooted phylogenetic trees (ape). Using fastp trimming at Q25 and MiXCR clonotype assembly, TCRdb reanalyzed the public sequencing data and kept in-frame beta chains. Under each unique CDR3 protein, matching rows form one entry showing the most common genes and DNA. The authors' filters were not applied to this entry. The sample table contains around 16,000 distinct CDR3 sequences; only one count was recorded for 35% to 50% of them. 7.3% of the sample rests with the top ten.

CDR1 is given as LNHDA and CDR2 as SQIVND, both from the germline V gene (reference sequence). There are 16 amino acids in the CDR3, from cysteine to phenylalanine inclusive. Only the CDR3 portion is preserved as DNA: 48 bases, with reading frame beginning at the first base. Relative to germline, V is missing 7 bases and J is missing 6 bases, with 14 bases of the junction outside any gene match. The treatment or condition label of this sample denotes: approximately nine-day PBMC culture with coronavirus spike peptide pools or control peptides (ViraFEST assay). The ViraFEST assay, used in the study, expanded antigen-specific T cells with peptide pools and then identified the expanded clonotypes through TCR sequencing. The positive SARS-CoV-2 PCR tests of the convalescent patients were dated from March to December 2020, before the Alpha, Beta and Delta variants emerged in the United States. PBMCs were cultured at under 2.5 million per well in IMDM supplemented with approximately 4.7% human AB serum and about 10 IU/ml IL-2, with about 10 ug/ml peptide pools added. Half of the culture medium was replaced with fresh IL-2-containing medium on days 3 and 7. Once the cells had been in culture for about 10 days, the EasySep CD4+ T cell isolation kit was used to isolate CD4+ T cells by negative selection. Ficoll-Paque Plus gradient centrifugation was used to isolate PBMCs from whole blood, and the isolated PBMCs were then either used fresh or cryopreserved at -140C. Each culture condition was generally run in triplicate wells.

Here the chain combines TRBV19 and TRBJ1-5, with 8 middle bases fitting TRBD1. The source of this sequence is a human donor who had recovered from COVID-19. The material was CD4+ T cells from blood, cultured in vitro, obtained after SARS-CoV-2 vaccination. The DNA sequence reads TGTGCCAGTACCAATACTCGGACAGGGAGTATTCAGCCCCAGCATTTT. Its coded protein is CASTNTRTGSIQPQHF.